This note documents a single T cell receptor beta chain sequence. Repertoires were generated with immunoSEQ multiplex PCR, while TCRdb's copy carries only in-frame clones and drops some. The sample has 180,000 or so clones; roughly 90% are singletons. The data originate from a study of blood T cell repertoires in COVID-19. The trim removed 5 bases at V and 0 bases at J, leaving 31 bases unmatched. CDR1 and CDR2 (germline): SGHRS, YFSETQ. The CDR3 consists of 23 residues. The receptor comes from a woman in her late teens or twenties who had recovered from COVID-19. This chain connects TRBV5-1 to TRBJ1-1; 7 positions match TRBD1. The source material was PBMCs or T cells enriched from blood (not recorded which). CDR3 sequence reads: CASSFVPLSQGPSTRYMNTEAFF. The CDR3 bases are TGCGCCAGCAGTTTTGTGCCCCTCTCACAGGGGCCATCCACCCGCTACATGAACACTGAAGCTTTCTTT.